Sequencing of this T cell receptor beta chain was carried out in a study of OX40 agonist ivuxolimab in advanced cancers. TCRdb keeps only in-frame clones here, not all; method: immunoSEQ multiplex PCR. The sample holds 95,000 or so clones, about 91% seen once. This CDR3 contains 12 residues. Germline assignment: CDR1 KGHSH and CDR2 LQKENI. V was pared by 3 bases and J by 6 bases, with 6 bases between. Findings and caveats of the study: At 0.1 to 3.0 mg/kg and by week 6, clonal expansion occurred in CD4+ and CD8+ blood T cells.

As concerns this clone: Antigen specificity is unknown.

This chain uses TRBV18 with TRBJ2-1; no reliable D call. This material consisted of CD4+ or CD8+ T cells sorted from blood, taken in a trial of the OX40 agonist ivuxolimab. The receptor was isolated from an adult with an advanced solid tumor such as melanoma, head and neck, liver or kidney cancer. The CDR3: CASSPLGNEQFF. The CDR3 nucleotides are TGTGCCAGCTCACCGCTGGGCAATGAGCAGTTCTTC.